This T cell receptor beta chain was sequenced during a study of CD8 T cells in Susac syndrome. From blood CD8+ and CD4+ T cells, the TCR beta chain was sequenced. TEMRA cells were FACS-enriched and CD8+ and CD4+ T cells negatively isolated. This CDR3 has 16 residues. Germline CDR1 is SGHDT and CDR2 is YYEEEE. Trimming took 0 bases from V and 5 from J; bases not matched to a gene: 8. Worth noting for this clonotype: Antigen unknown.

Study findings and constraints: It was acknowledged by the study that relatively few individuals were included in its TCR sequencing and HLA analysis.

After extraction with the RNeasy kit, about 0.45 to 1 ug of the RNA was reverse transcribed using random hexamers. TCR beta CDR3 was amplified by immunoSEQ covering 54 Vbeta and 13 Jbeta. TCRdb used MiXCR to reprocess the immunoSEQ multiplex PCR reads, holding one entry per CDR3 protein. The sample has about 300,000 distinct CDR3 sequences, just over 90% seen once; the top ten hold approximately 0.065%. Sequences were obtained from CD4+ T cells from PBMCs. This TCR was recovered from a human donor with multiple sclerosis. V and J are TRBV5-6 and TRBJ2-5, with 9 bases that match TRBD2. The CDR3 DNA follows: TGTGCCAGCAGCTTGGGACCGGGACTAGCTGGGGAGACCCAGTACTTC. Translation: CASSLGPGLAGETQYF.